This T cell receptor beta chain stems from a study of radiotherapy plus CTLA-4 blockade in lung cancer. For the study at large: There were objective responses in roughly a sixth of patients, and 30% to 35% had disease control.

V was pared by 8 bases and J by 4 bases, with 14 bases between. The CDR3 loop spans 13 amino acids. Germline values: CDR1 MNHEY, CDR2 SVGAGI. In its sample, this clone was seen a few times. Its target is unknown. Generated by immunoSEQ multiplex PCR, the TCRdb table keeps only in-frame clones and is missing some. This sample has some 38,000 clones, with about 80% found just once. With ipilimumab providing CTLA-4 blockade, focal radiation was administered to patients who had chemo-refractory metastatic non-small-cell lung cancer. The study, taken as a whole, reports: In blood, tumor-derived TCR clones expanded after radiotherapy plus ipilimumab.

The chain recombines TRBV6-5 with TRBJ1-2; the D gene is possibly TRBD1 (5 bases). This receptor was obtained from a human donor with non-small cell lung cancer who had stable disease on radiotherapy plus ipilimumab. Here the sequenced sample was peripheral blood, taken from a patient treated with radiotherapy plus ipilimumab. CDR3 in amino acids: CASSGGSSYGYTF. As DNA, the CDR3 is TGTGCCAGCTCTGGGGGATCATCCTATGGCTACACCTTC.